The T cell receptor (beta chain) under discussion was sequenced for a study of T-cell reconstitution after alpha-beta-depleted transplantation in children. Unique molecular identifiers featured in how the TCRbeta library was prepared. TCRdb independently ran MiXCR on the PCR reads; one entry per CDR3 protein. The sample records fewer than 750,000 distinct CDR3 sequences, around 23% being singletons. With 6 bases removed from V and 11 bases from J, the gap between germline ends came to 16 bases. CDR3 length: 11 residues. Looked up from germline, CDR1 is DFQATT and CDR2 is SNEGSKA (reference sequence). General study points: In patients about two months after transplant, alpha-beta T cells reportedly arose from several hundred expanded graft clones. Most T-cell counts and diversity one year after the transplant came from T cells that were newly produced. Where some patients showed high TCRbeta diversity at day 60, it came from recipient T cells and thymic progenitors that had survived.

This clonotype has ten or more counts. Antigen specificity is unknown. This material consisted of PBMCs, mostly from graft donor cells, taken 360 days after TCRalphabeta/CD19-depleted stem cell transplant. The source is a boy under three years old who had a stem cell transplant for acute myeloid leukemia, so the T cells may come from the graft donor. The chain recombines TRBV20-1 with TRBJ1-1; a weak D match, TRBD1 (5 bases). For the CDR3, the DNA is TGCAGTGCCCGGTTGGGGGTGGGTGCTTTCTTT. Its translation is CSARLGVGAFF.